This T cell receptor (beta chain) was sequenced in a study of regulatory T cells in long-lasting Graves disease (dated by TCRdb to the early 2020s). General notes on the study: Persistent Graves' disease was defined as antithyroid drug treatment for over 5 years with persistently positive TSH receptor autoantibodies. Patients with persistent Graves' disease were compared with patients with newly diagnosed Graves' disease using TCR sequencing and RNA sequencing of peripheral blood. The study took place in China and was registered as a clinical trial. A total of around 33 samples were covered by TCR sequencing, comprising approximately 13 persistent and approximately 20 newly diagnosed Graves' disease patients. In the clinical cohort, patients with persistent Graves' disease had used antithyroid drugs for an average of around 10 years. Overall study outcomes, separate from this receptor: More public clonotypes were shared among persistent patients (approximately 3,000) than among newly diagnosed patients (roughly 960). Lower TCR Shannon entropy and fewer highly expanded clones were observed in persistent Graves' disease patients than in newly diagnosed patients, which suggested clonal expansion. Persistent disease showed preferential use of TRBV28, TRBJ1-2 and TRBJ2-5, whereas newly diagnosed disease favored TRBV20-1 and TRBJ2-1. The study examined only peripheral blood because the primary lesion, thyroid tissue, could not be accessed. As a limitation, the authors acknowledged that the small sample size may reduce accuracy. Sequencing and analysis were restricted to the TCR beta chain.

In the case of this clonotype: This clone's antigen is unknown. No quality values exist for individual bases; no much larger clone is one base distant.

From the germline V gene (reference sequence), CDR1 is PRHDT and CDR2 is FYEKMQ. V trim: 5 bases; J trim: 10 bases; unmatched bases: 4. Including cysteine and phenylalanine, the CDR3 has 12 amino acids. CDR3 DNA is the only sequence kept; it has 36 bases, read in frame from the first base. Libraries were made using multiplex PCR. This sample was sequenced with an Illumina HiSeq 4000. TCR beta libraries were built with iRepertoire HTBI primers and Arm-PCR amplification of CDR3 regions. Gel purification was performed on PCR products prior to sequencing. Regarding the original processing steps: Gene usage analysis of CDR3 amino acid clonotypes relied on the 55 to 80 TRBV and 14 TRBJ segments identified across samples. COPE and FqMerger were used to merge the filtered high-quality paired reads into contigs. BLAST was used to align contigs to the IMGT TRBV, TRBD and TRBJ reference genes, and CDR3 was defined following IMGT. Any clonotype with a frequency above 0.1% was counted as a highly expanded clone. Shannon entropy was used to measure repertoire diversity, and the Gini coefficient was used to measure V-J evenness. A clonotype found in more than one individual was treated as public. Through fastp at Q25 and MiXCR, TCRdb rebuilt clones from the public reads, retaining in-frame beta chains. Rows are combined by CDR3 protein, so each entry shows the most common genes and DNA. These V and J calls derive from TCRdb rather than the authors' analysis. This sample is represented by hundreds of thousands of distinct CDR3 sequences; 25% to 35% of them were singletons. The top ten hold roughly 41% of the sample.

In light of the paper, this sample's time point label describes: persistent/refractory GD, antithyroid drugs over 5 years with positive TRAb. RNA was extracted from PBMCs in TRIzol for both TCR sequencing and RNA sequencing. Graves' disease was diagnosed according to American Thyroid Association guidelines. The patients came from an endocrinology department in Xi'an, China. Each patient gave roughly 10 milliliters of peripheral blood, collected in an EDTA anticoagulant tube. Ficoll Paque Plus density gradient separation was used to isolate PBMCs, and no additional T cell sorting was done. RNA quality was checked with an Agilent 2100 Bioanalyzer and agarose gel, and concentration with a NanoDrop 2000.

Sequencing used peripheral blood mononuclear cells (PBMCs), obtained when the disease was refractory, from a patient treated with antithyroid drugs. This TCR was recovered from a female donor with Graves disease. The chain is made from TRBV13 and TRBJ1-1, and 10 junction bases match TRBD1. The nucleotide sequence reads as follows: TGTGCCAGCAGCGCCGACAGGGGGCGAGCTTTCTTT. Translated, this gives CASSADRGRAFF.